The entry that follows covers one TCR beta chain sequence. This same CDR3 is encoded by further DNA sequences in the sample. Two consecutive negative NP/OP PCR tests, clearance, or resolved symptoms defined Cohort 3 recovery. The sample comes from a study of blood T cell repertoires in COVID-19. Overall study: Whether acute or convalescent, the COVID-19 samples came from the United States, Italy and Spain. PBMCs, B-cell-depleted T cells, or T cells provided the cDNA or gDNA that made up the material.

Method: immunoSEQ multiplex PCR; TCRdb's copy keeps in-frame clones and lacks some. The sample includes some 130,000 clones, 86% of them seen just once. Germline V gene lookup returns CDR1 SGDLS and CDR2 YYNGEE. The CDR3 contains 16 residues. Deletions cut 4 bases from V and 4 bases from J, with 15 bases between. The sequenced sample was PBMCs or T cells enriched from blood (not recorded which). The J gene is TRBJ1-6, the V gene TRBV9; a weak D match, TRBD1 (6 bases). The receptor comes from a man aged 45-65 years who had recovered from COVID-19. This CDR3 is CASSPRTEDYNSPLHF. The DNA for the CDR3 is TGTGCCAGCAGCCCCAGGACAGAGGATTATAATTCACCCCTCCACTTT.